Listed here are 28 T cell receptor beta chains from one sample, sequenced in a study of blood T cell repertoires in COVID-19 (dated by TCRdb to 2020 to 2022). Libraries came from the immunoSEQ multiplex PCR assay. TCRdb stores this immuneACCESS table with in-frame sequences only. Part of the clones is absent; in the studies checked, under half of the shortfall reflects unresolved V genes, and no reason is known for the rest. The sample table shows fewer than 200,000 clones, and about 92% are seen once. The ten top clones hold 4.8% of the sample. The sequencing sample was made of peripheral blood. The receptor source for this set is a man aged 30-40 years with COVID-19, enrolled during active disease.

This sequence joins TRBV7-9 and TRBJ1-1; maybe TRBD1 (5 bases). CDR3 size: 12 residues. With 4 bases removed from V and 4 bases from J, the gap between germline ends came to 7 bases. CDR1 SEHNR and CDR2 FQNEAQ come from the germline V gene (reference sequence). DNA for the CDR3: TGTGCCAGCAGCTCAGGGTTCACTGAAGCTTTCTTT. The encoded protein is CASSSGFTEAFF. The full variable domain, with the rest looked up from reference TRBV7-9 and TRBJ1-1, is DTGVSQNPRHKITKRGQNVTFRCDPISEHNRLYWYRQTLGQGPEFLTYFQNEAQLEKSRLLSDRFSAERPKGSFSTLEIQRTEQGDSAMYLCASSSGFTEAFFGQGTRLTVV.

The V call is TRBV29-1, the J call TRBJ1-1, with D tentatively TRBD1 (5 bases). The CDR3 has 13 residues. Per germline, CDR1 SQVTM and CDR2 ANQGSEA. Trimming left V 6 bases short and J 0 bases short, with 11 bases between. The CDR3 reads CSVGAQMNTEAFF. The CDR3 DNA reads TGCAGCGTAGGGGCCCAAATGAACACTGAAGCTTTCTTT.

V is TRBV7-3 and J is TRBJ1-6, with D tentatively TRBD1 (6 bases). Trimming pared 2 bases from V and 5 bases from J, leaving 10 bases between. Germline CDR1 and CDR2: SGHTA and FQGTGA. The CDR3 spans 15 residues. The CDR3 here is CASSLQQGNNSPLHF. The CDR3 bases are TGTGCCAGCAGCTTACAACAGGGAAATAATTCACCCCTCCACTTT.

V and J are TRBV10-3 and TRBJ2-1; D is ambiguous. V lost 9 bases to trimming and J lost 6 bases, with 15 bases between them. The CDR3 spans 13 residues. In germline, CDR1 is ENHRY, CDR2 SYGVKD. CDR3 amino acids: CAIYSLTGNEQFF. CDR3 DNA: TGTGCCATTTACAGCCTTACCGGCAATGAGCAGTTCTTC.

About this clone: This sample also contains other DNA sequences that code for the same CDR3. The V and J genes are TRBV27 and TRBJ2-2; 13 bases line up with TRBD2. After removal of 7 bases from V and 2 bases from J, the junction contained 4 bases not matched to a gene. This CDR3 region has 16 residues. Germline values: CDR1 MNHEY, CDR2 SMNVEV (reference sequence). CDR3 in amino acids: CASKGLAGLNTGELFF. In DNA, the CDR3 is TGTGCCAGCAAGGGACTAGCGGGACTCAACACCGGGGAGCTGTTTTTT.

The chain employs TRBV25-1 and TRBJ2-2; D possibly corresponds to TRBD2 (6 bases). Between the trimmed V and J ends, which lost 6 bases and 0 bases, there was a span of 11 bases. Germline CDR1 MGHDK, CDR2 SYGVNS. This CDR3 comprises 15 residues. CDR3 residues: CASRVSGANTGELFF. DNA for the CDR3: TGTGCCAGCAGGGTTAGCGGAGCGAACACCGGGGAGCTGTTTTTT.

The chain carries TRBV6-5 and TRBJ2-7, with TRBD2 matching over 11 bases. This CDR3 contains 16 residues. In germline, CDR1 is MNHEY, CDR2 SVGAGI. V shed 0 bases and J 5 bases; nucleotides not matched to a gene: 6. CDR3 in amino acids: CASSYSGSGRADEQYF. The CDR3 DNA reads TGTGCCAGCAGTTACTCGGGTAGCGGGAGGGCCGACGAGCAGTACTTC.

This clone was seen only a few times. The rearrangement joins TRBV19 to TRBJ1-3; 7 bases match TRBD1. The V gene's germline CDR1 is LNHDA and CDR2 SQIVND (reference sequence). V dropped 3 bases and J dropped 8; count of bases not matched to a gene: 16. The CDR3 length is 17 residues. The CDR3, as DNA: TGTGCCAGTAGTATTTTGGGACAGAAGTCGGGGGAAGACACCATATATTTT. This encodes CASSILGQKSGEDTIYF. The whole variable domain, filled in from reference TRBV19 and TRBJ1-3, reads DGGITQSPKYLFRKEGQNVTLSCEQNLNHDAMYWYRQDPGQGLRLIYYSQIVNDFQKGDIAEGYSVSREKKESFPLTVTSAQKNPTAFYLCASSILGQKSGEDTIYFGEGSWLTVV.

This sequence joins TRBV7-8 and TRBJ1-5; D not certain. Trimming cost V 9 bases and J 0 bases, with 15 bases left between them. Per germline, CDR1 SGHVS and CDR2 FQNEAQ. This CDR3 contains 15 residues. CDR3 loop: CASSGRENSNQPQHF. CDR3 nucleotide sequence: TGTGCCAGTTCGGGGAGGGAAAATAGCAATCAGCCCCAGCATTTT.

This clone was seen more than once but under ten times. The V call is TRBV24-1, the J call TRBJ2-3, with a tentative D call TRBD2 (6 bases). The CDR3 is 17 amino acids. V was trimmed by 3 bases and J by 2 bases, leaving 17 bases between them. Germline V gene data show CDR1 as KGHDR and CDR2 as SFDVKD. In DNA, the CDR3 is TGTGCCACCAGTGATCCCCGACTAGATTTGGTCACAGATACGCAGTATTTT. Translation: CATSDPRLDLVTDTQYF.

The J gene is TRBJ1-1, the V gene TRBV7-2; possible D gene TRBD1, 5 bases. CDR1 and CDR2 (germline): SGHTA, FQGNSA. V lost 5 bases and J 7 bases, leaving 20 bases between the germline ends. CDR3 size: 15 residues. CDR3 protein: CASSPNPKQGDEAFF. Here the CDR3 DNA reads TGTGCCAGCAGCCCCAATCCAAAGCAGGGCGATGAAGCTTTCTTT.

This clone came up a few times. The J gene is TRBJ2-6, the V gene TRBV4-2; D possibly corresponds to TRBD2 (5 bases). The ends were cut back, 4 bases at V and 0 bases at J, with 7 bases in the middle. The length of the CDR3 is 15 residues. Germline V gene lookup returns CDR1 LGHNA and CDR2 YNFKEQ. The CDR3 spells CASSPGSSGANVLTF. CDR3 DNA sequence: TGTGCCAGCAGCCCGGGGTCCTCTGGGGCCAACGTCCTGACTTTC.

The chain combines TRBV7-9 with TRBJ1-3; D gene uncertain. Germline V CDR1 and CDR2: SEHNR, FQNEAQ (reference sequence). The germline V and J ends were trimmed by 5 bases and 8 bases, with 10 bases remaining between them. The CDR3 sequence is 12 residues long. In DNA, the CDR3 is TGTGCCAGCAGCACGTTCGGGGACACCATATATTTT. This encodes CASSTFGDTIYF.

This rearrangement joins TRBV7-9 to TRBJ2-1; 8 bases are a match to TRBD1. Germline CDR1 SEHNR, CDR2 FQNEAQ (reference sequence). V shed 1 base, J shed 7 bases, and the junction held 9 bases outside the gene matches. CDR3 length: 16 residues. The CDR3 protein is CASSLVWGQAENEQFF. The CDR3 bases are TGTGCCAGCAGCTTAGTGTGGGGACAGGCCGAAAATGAGCAGTTCTTC.

The chain employs TRBV9 and TRBJ1-2; 7 nucleotides line up with TRBD1. Germline V gene sequence: CDR1 SGDLS, CDR2 YYNGEE. CDR3 length: 18 residues. Trimming cost V 0 bases and J 2 bases; bases outside gene matches: 13. Here the CDR3 reads CASSVAPGRTGENYGYTF. CDR3 bases: TGTGCCAGCAGCGTAGCCCCCGGGCGTACAGGGGAGAACTATGGCTACACCTTC. The entire variable domain, with the rest obtained from reference TRBV9 and TRBJ1-2, is as follows: DSGVTQTPKHLITATGQRVTLRCSPRSGDLSVYWYQQSLDQGLQFLIQYYNGEERAKGNILERFSAQQFPDLHSELNLSSLELGDSALYFCASSVAPGRTGENYGYTFGSGTRLTVV.

This sequence joins TRBV7-2 and TRBJ2-7; D ambiguous. The germline gives CDR1 SGHTA, CDR2 FQGNSA. The V end was cut by 6 bases, the J end by 2 bases, with 5 bases between. The CDR3 extends over 11 amino acids. The CDR3 spells CASSTTYEQYF. The CDR3 DNA reads as TGTGCCAGCAGTACTACCTACGAGCAGTACTTC.

The chain employs TRBV28 and TRBJ2-3, with no clear D. Trimming cost V 2 bases and J 2 bases, with 14 bases left between them. CDR1 is MDHEN and CDR2 is SYDVKM in the germline V gene. This CDR3 is 16 amino acids long. In DNA, the CDR3 is TGTGCCAGCAGTTTACCCTTTGCCAGACACACAGATACGCAGTATTTT. Its protein product is CASSLPFARHTDTQYF.

The V gene is TRBV12-3 or TRBV12-4, the J gene TRBJ1-2, with D uncertain. The CDR3 runs to 12 residues. V dropped 2 bases and J dropped 7 bases, with 8 bases sitting between them. The CDR3 sequence: CASSLIWSGYTF. CDR3 sequence (DNA): TGTGCCAGCAGTTTAATTTGGAGTGGCTACACCTTC.

The V gene is TRBV19, the J gene TRBJ1-1; 7 bases fit TRBD1. This CDR3 is 13 amino acids long. V lost 1 base and J lost 4; bases outside the gene matches: 0. Germline V gives CDR1 LNHDA, CDR2 SQIVND (reference sequence). CDR3 in DNA: TGTGCCAGTAGTATAGCAGGGGGCACTGAAGCTTTCTTT. Its protein is CASSIAGGTEAFF.

CDR3: CASRGLASSGNTIYF. CDR3 coding DNA: TGTGCCAGCAGGGGACTAGCAAGCTCTGGAAACACCATATATTTT. J is TRBJ1-3 and V is TRBV7-9, with D possibly being TRBD1 (5 bases). The V gene's germline CDR1 is SEHNR and CDR2 FQNEAQ (reference sequence). V was pared by 6 bases and J by 0 bases, with 12 bases between. This CDR3 comprises 15 residues.

The chain links TRBV28 to TRBJ2-2, with D maybe TRBD2 (5 bases). Germline loops: CDR1 MDHEN, CDR2 SYDVKM. This CDR3 is built from 14 residues. V lost 4 bases and J 3 bases, leaving 9 bases between the germline ends. This CDR3 is CASSSGRYTGELFF. The CDR3 nucleotides read TGTGCCAGCAGTTCGGGGAGATACACCGGGGAGCTGTTTTTT.

This chain uses TRBV2 with TRBJ2-7; 7 nucleotides agree with TRBD1. The CDR3 loop spans 13 amino acids. V was pared by 6 bases and J by 0 bases, with 2 bases of the junction left unmatched. Germline CDR1 is SNHLY and CDR2 is FYNNEI. In DNA, the CDR3 is TGTGCCAGCAGCAGGGACAGCTCCTACGAGCAGTACTTC. It yields the protein CASSRDSSYEQYF.

The chain links TRBV6-4 to TRBJ2-1; D perhaps matches TRBD2 (5 bases). The V gene lost 0 bases and the J gene lost 8 bases, with 17 bases spanning the gap. Germline loops: CDR1 MRHNA, CDR2 SNTAGT. This CDR3 spans 16 amino acids. The CDR3 is CASSDSWTSGHYEQFF. CDR3 sequence (DNA): TGTGCCAGCAGTGACTCGTGGACTTCCGGCCACTATGAGCAGTTCTTC.

The rearrangement uses TRBV7-8 and TRBJ2-7; D not resolved. The V and J ends lost 5 bases and 0 bases respectively, with 5 bases between them. Germline CDR1 SGHVS, CDR2 FQNEAQ. CDR3 length equals 12 residues. This chain's CDR3 is CASSRSSYEQYF. In DNA, the CDR3 is TGTGCCAGCAGCCGGAGCTCCTACGAGCAGTACTTC.

The rearrangement joins TRBV7-3 to TRBJ2-2, with 11 bases aligning to TRBD2. Germline loops: CDR1 SGHTA, CDR2 FQGTGA. This CDR3 has 17 amino acids. V shed 0 bases, J shed 5 bases, and the junction held 5 bases outside the gene matches. The CDR3 DNA follows: TGTGCCAGCAGCTTAACACTAGCGGGAGCGGGTACCGGGGAGCTGTTTTTT. Encoded protein: CASSLTLAGAGTGELFF.

The rearrangement uses TRBV29-1 and TRBJ1-1; TRBD1 matches at 9 bases. The trim removed 4 bases at V and 7 bases at J, leaving 4 bases unmatched. The CDR3 totals 12 residues. Germline-derived CDR1 and CDR2 are SQVTM and ANQGSEA. The CDR3 sequence: CSVGGTGIEAFF. CDR3 DNA sequence: TGCAGCGTTGGTGGGACAGGGATTGAAGCTTTCTTT.

V is TRBV3-1 (or the pseudogene TRBV3-2) and J is TRBJ2-7, with 10 bases identical to TRBD1. Losses at the gene ends were 4 bases for V and 2 bases for J; bases not matched to a gene: 5. Germline V gene data show CDR1 as LGHDT and CDR2 as YNNKEL (reference sequence). The CDR3 has 15 amino acids. The CDR3 region is CASSPPGTGAYEQYF. The CDR3 DNA follows: TGTGCCAGCAGCCCTCCCGGGACAGGGGCCTACGAGCAGTACTTC.

The chain combines TRBV21-1 with TRBJ1-2; TRBD1, as called in the table, went unchecked against the DNA. TRBV21-1 corresponds to a pseudogene. The CDR3 has 14 amino acids. As DNA, the CDR3 is TGTGCCAGCAGCAAGGGGGCTGGAAACTATGGCTACACCTTC. Protein: CASSKGAGNYGYTF.